The 23 T cell receptor beta chains given below trace back to one sample, sequenced in a study of regulatory T cells in long-lasting Graves disease. Arm-PCR of CDR3 regions and iRepertoire HTBI primers were used to build TCR beta libraries. TCRdb redid the calling of the multiplex PCR reads with MiXCR, one entry per CDR3 protein. The sample has 200,000 to 250,000 distinct CDR3 sequences; about a sixth are singletons. Time point described: newly diagnosed GD, antithyroid drugs for less than 3 months. After RNA was extracted from PBMCs, the TCR library was made from it. Sequences were derived from peripheral blood mononuclear cells (PBMCs), sampled at new diagnosis, from a patient treated with antithyroid drugs. The source of these receptors is a female donor with Graves disease.

Many counts were recorded for this clonotype. The rearrangement joins TRBV5-1 to TRBJ2-3; D possibly corresponds to TRBD2 (5 bases). Between the trimmed V and J ends, which lost 0 bases and 8 bases, there was a span of 16 bases. Germline V gives CDR1 SGHRS, CDR2 YFSETQ. The CDR3 totals 15 residues. In DNA form, the CDR3 reads TGCGCCAGCAGCTTGGGTGATCTCCGCGGAGGTACGCAGTATTTT. Encoded protein: CASSLGDLRGGTQYF.

This clonotype was found many times. The V gene is TRBV5-1, the J gene TRBJ1-5; TRBD1 aligns across 8 bases. CDR3 length: 14 amino acids. Germline V CDR1 and CDR2: SGHRS, YFSETQ. After removal of 4 bases from V and 7 bases from J, the junction contained 7 bases not matched to a gene. CDR3 in amino acids: CASSPGQGRQPQHF. The CDR3 DNA reads TGCGCCAGCAGCCCAGGACAGGGCAGGCAGCCCCAGCATTTT.

This clonotype has a count of ten or more. The V and J genes are TRBV6-1 and TRBJ1-2, with unresolved D. CDR1 is MNHNS, CDR2 SASEGT, per germline. Trimming took off 2 bases at V and 0 bases at J, with 4 bases between the two ends. This CDR3 has 13 amino acids. CDR3 protein: CASSELANYGYTF. The CDR3 region has the DNA TGTGCCAGCAGTGAATTAGCTAACTATGGCTACACCTTC.

This clonotype was recorded at least ten times. The rearrangement uses TRBV20-1 and TRBJ2-2; the match to TRBD2 covers 13 bases. The CDR3 is made up of 20 amino acids. V gave up 1 base and J gave up 1 base; unmatched junction bases: 12. Germline CDR1 reads DFQATT; CDR2 reads SNEGSKA (reference sequence). The CDR3: CSARVSNPGTSGVNTGELFF. The CDR3 nucleotides read TGCAGTGCTAGAGTCTCTAACCCGGGGACTAGCGGGGTGAACACCGGGGAGCTGTTTTTT.

About this clonotype itself: With a far larger clone one base away, a read error is the likely cause. This CDR3 is missing its conserved last phenylalanine or tryptophan, likely due to a read error. This sequence joins TRBV7-2 and TRBJ2-1; 11 nucleotides match TRBD2. CDR3 length: 17 residues. The ends lost 5 bases at V and 7 bases at J; junction bases unmatched: 13. Looked up from germline, CDR1 is SGHTA and CDR2 is FQGNSA. CDR3 nucleotide sequence: TGTGCCAGCAGCCCAGGACTAGCGGGCCTGATCGGGAATGAGCAGTTCTTG. Amino acids: CASSPGLAGLIGNEQFL.

At least ten counts were recorded for this clonotype. V usage is TRBV3-1 and J usage is TRBJ2-5, with D perhaps matching TRBD2 (5 bases). Germline V lookup: CDR1 LGHDT, CDR2 YNNKEL (reference sequence). The CDR3 is made up of 15 amino acids. Trimming pared 5 bases from V and 5 bases from J, leaving 18 bases between. The CDR3 coding sequence is TGTGCCAGCAGCACAAGAACTAGTATGGTGGAGACCCAGTACTTC. It translates to CASSTRTSMVETQYF.

This clonotype was counted many times. The J gene is TRBJ2-1, the V gene TRBV28; weak D call: TRBD2 (5 bases). The V end was cut by 6 bases, the J end by 8 bases, with 11 bases between. CDR1 and CDR2 from the germline V gene are MDHEN and SYDVKM. The CDR3 runs to 12 residues. The CDR3 bases are TGTGCCAGCAGGGCTAGCATCCATGAGCAGTTCTTC. Translating it yields CASRASIHEQFF.

This clonotype was counted at least ten times. The chain couples TRBV12-3 or TRBV12-4 to TRBJ2-5; 7 bases are a match to TRBD1. J lost 5 bases, V lost 1 base, and 7 bases had no gene match. CDR3 length: 15 amino acids. CDR3 DNA: TGTGCCAGCAGTTTAGACAGGGGAAGGTCGGAGACCCAGTACTTC. Its protein is CASSLDRGRSETQYF.

This sequence joins TRBV25-1 and TRBJ2-1; no firm D call. In germline, CDR1 is MGHDK, CDR2 SYGVNS. The CDR3 length is 14 residues. Trimming removed 4 bases from V and 7 bases from J, with 14 bases in between. DNA of the CDR3: TGTGCCAGCAGTGGAGAATCTGCCTGGAATGAGCAGTTCTTC. This sequence encodes CASSGESAWNEQFF.

The chain's CDR3 is CASSQTAGDEQFF. The CDR3 bases are TGCGCCAGCAGCCAAACCGCGGGGGATGAGCAGTTCTTC. The rearrangement links TRBV4-1 to TRBJ2-1, with 7 bases fitting TRBD2. Germline CDR1 MGHRA, CDR2 YSYEKL. The CDR3 loop spans 13 amino acids. Trimming cost V 2 bases and J 8 bases; bases outside gene matches: 3.

The rearrangement uses TRBV28 and TRBJ1-1; the D gene is possibly TRBD1 (5 bases). V was trimmed by 7 bases and J by 4 bases, leaving 16 bases between them. This CDR3 spans 14 amino acids. Germline V CDR1 and CDR2: MDHEN, SYDVKM. CDR3 DNA sequence: TGTGCCAGCACAGAGGGGTCTAGGGGCACTGAAGCTTTCTTT. Translated, it gives CASTEGSRGTEAFF. The full variable domain, rest sourced from reference TRBV28 and TRBJ1-1, is DVKVTQSSRYLVKRTGEKVFLECVQDMDHENMFWYRQDPGLGLRLIYFSYDVKMKEKGDIPEGYSVSREKKERFSLILESASTNQTSMYLCASTEGSRGTEAFFGQGTRLTVV.

Notes on this clonotype: A much larger clone differs from this one at a single base, so this may be a read error. The V call is TRBV10-3, the J call TRBJ1-1; D uncertain. CDR3 length equals 14 residues. In germline, CDR1 is ENHRY, CDR2 SYGVKD. Between the trimmed V and J ends, which lost 4 bases and 4 bases, there was a span of 13 bases. The CDR3 coding sequence is TGTGCCATCAGTGGGTCGGTTGGAGGCACTGAAGCTTTCTTT. Protein: CAISGSVGGTEAFF.

This clonotype appeared many times. V is TRBV3-1 and J is TRBJ2-2; D gene uncertain. The germline V gene encodes CDR1 LGHDT and CDR2 YNNKEL (reference sequence). The V gene lost 1 base and the J gene lost 1 base, with 1 base spanning the gap. This CDR3 region has 13 residues. CDR3 in DNA: TGTGCCAGCAGCCAAGTGAACACCGGGGAGCTGTTTTTT. Translation gives CASSQVNTGELFF. Using reference TRBV3-1 and TRBJ2-2 for the parts outside the CDR3, the full variable domain is DTAVSQTPKYLVTQMGNDKSIKCEQNLGHDTMYWYKQDSKKFLKIMFSYNNKELIINETVPNRFSPKSPDKAHLNLHINSLELGDSAVYFCASSQVNTGELFFGEGSRLTVL.

This clonotype was counted at least ten times. J is TRBJ2-5 and V is TRBV12-5, with D possibly TRBD2 on 6 matching bases. V lost 3 bases and J lost 4, with 12 bases in between. The CDR3 loop spans 14 amino acids. The germline CDR1 and CDR2 sequences are LGHNT and FRNRAP. The chain's CDR3 is CASGLGGTRETQYF. The CDR3 region has the DNA TGTGCTAGTGGTTTAGGCGGGACGAGAGAGACCCAGTACTTC.

This clonotype was detected only a few times. A much larger clone sits a single nucleotide away, making a read error possible. The rearrangement joins TRBV18 to TRBJ1-1, with D hard to call. Germline-derived CDR1 and CDR2 are KGHSH and LQKENI. The CDR3 is made up of 15 amino acids. Here the CDR3 DNA reads TGTGCCTGCTCACCACTGGGAGCTTCGGGCACTGAAGCTTTCTTT. As protein: CACSPLGASGTEAFF.

As for this clonotype: One base away lies a much larger clone, so this may be a sequencing read error. This sequence joins TRBV29-1 and TRBJ2-7, with D perhaps matching TRBD2 (5 bases). CDR1 is SQVTM and CDR2 is ANQGSEA in the germline V gene. This CDR3 has 14 amino acids. V lost 4 bases, J lost 0 bases, and 13 bases lay in between. For the CDR3, the DNA is TGCAGCGTTGTTGTAGCGAGAAGCTCCTACGAGCAGTACTTC. This gives the protein CSVVVARSSYEQYF.

A single count supports this clonotype. A junction boundary mismatches the germline segment, possibly from a read error. V gene TRBV5-4 combines with J gene TRBJ2-6; a weak D match, TRBD1 (6 bases). The CDR3 extends over 13 amino acids. The germline V gene has CDR1 SGHNT and CDR2 YYREEE (reference sequence). DNA of the CDR3: TGTGCCAGCAGCTTGGAAGGGGGCAACGTCCTGACTTTC. This codes for CASSLEGGNVLTF.

This clonotype came up many times. The CDR3 loop is CASSNSGRALIQYF. As DNA, the CDR3 is TGTGCCAGCAGTAATAGCGGGAGAGCCCTCATTCAGTACTTC. This sequence joins TRBV12-3 or TRBV12-4 and TRBJ2-4; 9 bases match TRBD2. The CDR3 is 14 residues long. The J segment lost 9 bases and the V segment lost 5 bases, leaving 8 bases of the junction unmatched.

This clonotype occurred many times. V gene TRBV12-3 or TRBV12-4 combines with J gene TRBJ1-2; 7 nucleotides match TRBD1. The CDR3 is 18 residues long. The V and J ends lost 1 base and 3 bases, in that order; junction bases with no gene match: 14. CDR3 region: CASSLVGGGTAEDYGYTF. CDR3 nucleotide sequence: TGTGCCAGCAGTTTAGTAGGCGGGGGGACAGCGGAAGACTATGGCTACACCTTC.

This clonotype was recorded many times. This chain links TRBV2 with TRBJ1-2; 10 nucleotides line up with TRBD1. Germline V gene sequence: CDR1 SNHLY, CDR2 FYNNEI. The CDR3 is made up of 14 amino acids. V trimming: 6 bases; J trimming: 3 bases; junction bases outside the gene matches: 4. The CDR3 coding sequence is TGTGCCAGCAGCGGGACAGGGGCTGACTATGGCTACACCTTC. Protein: CASSGTGADYGYTF.

This clonotype was seen repeatedly, ten times or more. The chain couples TRBV29-1 to TRBJ2-2; a weak D match, TRBD2 (7 bases). CDR3 length: 16 amino acids. Trimming cost V 1 base and J 1 base, with 13 bases left between them. Germline CDR1 is SQVTM and CDR2 is ANQGSEA. The DNA for the CDR3 is TGCAGCGTTGAAGGGGGGGGCCAAGAGAACACCGGGGAGCTGTTTTTT. Encoded protein: CSVEGGGQENTGELFF.

This clonotype has at least ten counts. This chain's CDR3 is CASSQGLRVNTGELFF. DNA for the CDR3: TGTGCCAGCAGCCAGGGACTACGAGTGAACACCGGGGAGCTGTTTTTT. The chain joins TRBV14 to TRBJ2-2, with 7 bases aligning to TRBD2. Germline V gene sequence: CDR1 SGHDN, CDR2 FVKESK. The trim removed 3 bases at V and 1 base at J, leaving 5 bases unmatched. This CDR3 is built from 16 residues.

In its sample, this clonotype was seen many times. V and J are TRBV20-1 and TRBJ2-2, with 10 bases lining up with TRBD2. There are 15 residues in the CDR3. The V gene's germline CDR1 is DFQATT and CDR2 SNEGSKA (reference sequence). V was pared by 0 bases and J by 6 bases, with 4 bases of the junction left unmatched. The CDR3 protein is CSARDGLAGAGELFF. As DNA, the CDR3 is TGCAGTGCTAGAGATGGCCTAGCGGGGGCCGGGGAGCTGTTTTTT.